This T cell receptor beta chain was captured by sequencing in a study of T cell repertoires in cytomegalovirus infection. On this clonotype itself: Its antigen is still unknown.

Study-level points and caveats: Predominance within the ex vivo response was attributable to HLA-C-restricted CMV-specific TCR beta clonotypes.

TCRdb independently ran MiXCR on the reads; one entry per CDR3 protein. The sample gives more than 250,000 distinct CDR3 sequences, roughly 13% of which show up once; roughly 9.7% is in the top ten. The source is a human donor in good health (CMV status not recorded). Some clones in this sample may be carry-over from other donors' samples. The sequenced material came from PBMCs.

The CDR3 loop is CASSVSSRTGSYEQYF. Here the CDR3 DNA reads TGTGCCAGCAGCGTCTCTTCTAGGACAGGGAGCTACGAGCAGTACTTC. The chain recombines TRBV9 with TRBJ2-7, with 8 bases identical to TRBD1. V shed 2 bases, J shed 3 bases, and the junction held 10 bases outside the gene matches. This CDR3 region has 16 residues. Germline CDR1 reads SGDLS; CDR2 reads YYNGEE.